This T cell receptor (beta chain) derives from a study of blood T cell repertoires in COVID-19. Study at large: Specimens from acute and convalescent COVID-19 originated in the United States, Italy and Spain. Nucleic acid was either cDNA or gDNA, and it came from T cells, B-cell-depleted T cells, or PBMCs.

In germline, CDR1 is DFQATT, CDR2 SNEGSKA (reference sequence). CDR3 length: 14 residues. V gave up 3 bases and J gave up 0 bases, with 9 bases separating them. Under the authors' procedure: Amplification of reference gene primers provided the estimated nucleated cell counts. The table came from immunoSEQ multiplex PCR; TCRdb's copy has only in-frame clones and leaves some out. That table supplies the V and J calls and clone size; D and trimming were determined from the DNA. The table lists 200,000 to 250,000 clones, approximately 89% of them singletons. This sequence joins TRBV20-1 and TRBJ1-5; D remains unclear. What was sequenced was peripheral blood. The clonotype was recovered from a woman aged 60 to 75 who had recovered from COVID-19. The CDR3 here is CSASVVDSNQPQHF. The DNA of the CDR3 is TGCAGTGCTAGTGTGGTAGATAGCAATCAGCCCCAGCATTTT.